The sample holds many counts of the clone carrying this T cell receptor beta chain. Antigen: not known. This sample is part of a study of T cells in Graves' hyperthyroidism and ophthalmopathy. Overall study context: The initial diagnosis was the point when peripheral blood was collected, ahead of any treatment. Study-level findings and limits: Most thyroid clonotypes that were expanded above 0.001 also turned up in blood.

RNA transcripts served as the template for amplifying TCR beta CDR3 regions. With the HTBI primer set, the TCR CDR3 went through a first round of RT-PCR. MiXCR, run by TCRdb on the multiplex PCR reads, gives a single entry per CDR3 protein. Here the sample spans fewer than 450,000 distinct CDR3 sequences, about 18% being singletons. This CDR3 comprises 11 residues. Germline CDR1 is SQVTM and CDR2 is ANQGSEA. V gave up 6 bases and J gave up 5 bases, with 9 bases separating them. On the basis of clinical symptoms, serum thyroxine and TRAb, thyroid ultrasound and orbital computed tomography, diagnoses were made. The source of the PBMCs was approximately 9.5 ml of fresh peripheral blood.

This rearrangement joins TRBV29-1 to TRBJ2-3; D remains ambiguous. The TCR was taken from a woman in her 30s with Graves' hyperthyroidism that later progressed to Graves' ophthalmopathy. Sequenced input: blood. The CDR3 loop is CSVRQQDTQYF. The CDR3 nucleotides are TGCAGCGTCCGCCAACAAGATACGCAGTATTTT.